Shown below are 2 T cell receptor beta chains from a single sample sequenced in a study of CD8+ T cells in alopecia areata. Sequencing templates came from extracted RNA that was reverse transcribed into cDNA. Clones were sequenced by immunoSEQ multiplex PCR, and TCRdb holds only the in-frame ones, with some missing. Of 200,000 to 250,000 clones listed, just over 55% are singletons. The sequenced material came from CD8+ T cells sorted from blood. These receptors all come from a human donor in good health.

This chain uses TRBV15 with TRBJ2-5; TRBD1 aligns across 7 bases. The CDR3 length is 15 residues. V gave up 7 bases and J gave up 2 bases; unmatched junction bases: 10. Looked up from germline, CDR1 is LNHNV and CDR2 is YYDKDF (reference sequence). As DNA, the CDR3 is TGTGCCACCAACCCGGGACAGTCTATTCAAGAGACCCAGTACTTC. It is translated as CATNPGQSIQETQYF.

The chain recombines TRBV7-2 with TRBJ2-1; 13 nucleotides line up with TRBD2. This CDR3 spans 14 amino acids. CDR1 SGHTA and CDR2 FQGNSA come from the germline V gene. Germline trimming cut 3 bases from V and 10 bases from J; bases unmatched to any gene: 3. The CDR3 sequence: CASSFGLAGVEQFF. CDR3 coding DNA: TGTGCCAGCAGCTTTGGACTAGCGGGGGTGGAGCAGTTCTTC.